Sequencing of this TCR beta chain was carried out in a study of CD4 T cells in relation to SARS-CoV-2 and coronaviruses. Study background: TCR beta CDR3s were sequenced after approximately ten-day antigen culture of PBMCs. A couple of subjects were Hispanic; patients were 8 males and 4 females. General study findings and limits: Each donor contributed either pre-pandemic or post-infection samples, not both.

With 8 bases clipped from V and 7 bases from J, the junction kept 10 bases outside the gene matches. The CDR3 length is 13 residues. Germline lookup yields CDR1 GTSNPN and CDR2 SVGIG (reference sequence). Method: immunoSEQ multiplex PCR; TCRdb's copy keeps in-frame clones and lacks some. Seen here are over 35,000 clones, around four fifths observed once, and the top ten hold about a fifth. Concerning this clone: Its antigen is not known.

Cryopreserved PBMCs were CD4-enriched, then split into naive and memory cells. The sequenced sample consisted of memory CD4+ T cells from PBMCs, cultured in vitro. The chain employs TRBV30 and TRBJ2-2; 7 bases fit TRBD1. The sequence was obtained from an adult with COVID-19. CDR3 loop: CAARKGTVGELFF. The CDR3 DNA follows: TGTGCCGCCAGAAAAGGGACAGTCGGGGAGCTGTTTTTT.